These T cell receptor beta chains were read from a single sample in a study of beta chain features in type 1 diabetes. Sequenced by immunoSEQ multiplex PCR; TCRdb stores in-frame clones only, minus some. The sample records around 300,000 clones, about 15% being singletons. The specimen was naive CD4+ T cells from blood. Receptors were obtained from a young man with type 1 diabetes. CDR3s include the opening cysteine and the closing phenylalanine or tryptophan. A D gene is named only where the DNA matches it firmly. Rows may omit the clone size; those that give it use once, few, many or a size class.

d_gene	v_gene	j_gene	abundance	CDR3aa	CDR3nt
NA	TRBV28	TRBJ1-5	few	CASSTWGEGNQPQHF	TGTGCCAGCAGCACCTGGGGGGAGGGCAATCAGCCCCAGCATTTT
TRBD1	TRBV27	TRBJ1-5	once	CASSRTGVGNSNQPQHF	TGTGCCAGCAGCCGTACAGGGGTAGGGAATTCCAATCAGCCCCAGCATTTT
NA	TRBV9	TRBJ2-3	NA	CASSPGVAGRTDTQYF	TGTGCCAGCAGCCCCGGCGTGGCGGGCAGGACAGATACGCAGTATTTT
TRBD2	TRBV7-9	TRBJ2-3	few	CATGLGADTQYF	TGTGCCACAGGACTAGGGGCAGATACGCAGTATTTT
NA	TRBV14	TRBJ1-1	NA	CASSQGLGDTEAFF	TGTGCCAGCAGCCAGGGACTCGGTGACACTGAAGCTTTCTTT
NA	TRBV28	TRBJ1-1	once	CASSFGEATEAFF	TGTGCCAGCAGTTTCGGGGAGGCCACTGAAGCTTTCTTT
TRBD1	TRBV5-1	TRBJ2-2	NA	CASSLTGQANTGELFF	TGCGCCAGCAGCTTGACCGGACAGGCCAACACCGGGGAGCTGTTTTTT
TRBD1	TRBV30	TRBJ2-7	few	CAWSSWQGASWGPRNEQYF	TGTGCCTGGAGTAGCTGGCAGGGGGCGAGTTGGGGTCCAAGGAACGAGCAGTACTTC
TRBD1	TRBV28	TRBJ2-2	few	CGRGRTGELFF	TGTGGCAGGGGGAGAACCGGGGAGCTGTTTTTT
NA	TRBV2	TRBJ1-1	NA	CASSGTVNTEAFF	TGTGCCAGCAGTGGGACTGTGAACACTGAAGCTTTCTTT
TRBD2	TRBV18	TRBJ2-1	NA	CASSPAGGPRNEQFF	TGTGCCAGCTCACCGGCGGGGGGGCCGAGGAATGAGCAGTTCTTC
TRBD1	TRBV30	TRBJ1-4	NA	CAWNTGQGRNEKLFF	TGTGCCTGGAACACCGGACAGGGACGAAATGAAAAACTGTTTTTT
TRBD1	TRBV6-5	TRBJ2-1	few	CASYPRRTGEQFF	TGTGCCAGCTACCCCAGGAGGACAGGCGAGCAGTTCTTC
TRBD1	TRBV5-1	TRBJ1-6	NA	CASSTGDGNSPLHF	TGCGCCAGCAGCACAGGGGACGGAAATTCACCCCTCCACTTT
NA	TRBV15	TRBJ2-1	NA	CATSRDRAGSSYNEQFF	TGTGCCACCAGCAGAGATAGGGCGGGAAGCTCCTACAATGAGCAGTTCTTC
NA	TRBV6-5	TRBJ1-1	few	CASRAPEVEAFF	TGTGCCAGCAGAGCCCCGGAGGTTGAAGCTTTCTTT